This T cell receptor beta chain is from a study of blood T cell repertoires in COVID-19. Across the whole study: Some COVID-19 samples were acute and others convalescent; all came from the United States, Italy and Spain.

Living in 20 to 30 US areas, the participants were between roughly 18 and 89 years of age. As processed by the authors: Nucleated cell counts were estimated from reference gene primer amplification. Some clones are missing from TCRdb's copy, which holds only in-frame ones; the method was immunoSEQ multiplex PCR. That table furnishes V, J and clone size, whereas the DNA furnished D and trimming. The sample includes 200,000 or so clones, more than 70% seen only once; the top ten take roughly 2.5%. This CDR3 is 15 amino acids long. V lost 4 bases and J lost 0, with 12 bases in between. CDR1 and CDR2 from the germline V gene are SGHNT and YYREEE (reference sequence).

The sequence came from a woman between 40 and 50 years old with acute COVID-19. The chain uses TRBV5-4 and TRBJ2-3; tentative D call: TRBD2 (5 bases). Sequencing used PBMCs or T cells enriched from blood (not recorded which). The CDR3 sequence: CASSPPRLSTDTQYF. CDR3 DNA: TGTGCCAGCAGCCCTCCGAGACTAAGCACAGATACGCAGTATTTT. Drawing the rest from reference TRBV5-4 and TRBJ2-3, the complete variable domain is ETGVTQSPTHLIKTRGQQVTLRCSSQSGHNTVSWYQQALGQGPQFIFQYYREEENGRGNFPPRFSGLQFPNYSSELNVNALELDDSALYLCASSPPRLSTDTQYFGPGTRLTVL.